The rows below give T cell receptor beta chains drawn from one sample of a study of shared clonotypes between healthy human individuals. TCRdb's table, derived via immunoSEQ multiplex PCR, lists solely in-frame clones and lacks some. This table has fewer than 850,000 clones, about 92% appearing once. Sequenced material: memory CD8+ T cells from PBMCs. The receptors come from a man aged 18 to 30 in good health. Some clones in this sample may be carry-over from other donors' samples. CDR3s include the opening cysteine and the closing phenylalanine or tryptophan. Fields, in order: J gene, V gene, D gene, clone size, CDR3 protein, CDR3 DNA. A D gene is named only where the DNA matches it firmly. Rows give clone size only sometimes, using once, few, many, or a class for an expanded clone.

J gene: TRBJ2-3
V gene: TRBV11-2
D gene: TRBD1
clone size: once
CDR3 protein: CASSLVRGPPSPRYF
CDR3 DNA: TGTGCCAGCAGCTTAGTAAGGGGGCCCCCAAGTCCCCGGTATTTT

J gene: TRBJ2-7
V gene: TRBV27
D gene: .
clone size: .
CDR3 protein: CASSLIASAYEQYF
CDR3 DNA: TGTGCCAGCAGTTTAATCGCCAGTGCCTACGAGCAGTACTTC

J gene: TRBJ2-7
V gene: TRBV5-4
D gene: .
clone size: .
CDR3 protein: CASSQNSYEQYF
CDR3 DNA: TGTGCCAGCAGTCAAAACTCCTACGAGCAGTACTTC

J gene: TRBJ2-3
V gene: TRBV4-1
D gene: .
clone size: .
CDR3 protein: CASSQVEGRTDTQYF
CDR3 DNA: TGCGCCAGCAGCCAAGTTGAGGGCCGAACGGATACGCAGTATTTT

J gene: TRBJ2-1
V gene: TRBV29-1
D gene: .
clone size: .
CDR3 protein: CSVDAGFEWDEQFF
CDR3 DNA: TGCAGCGTTGATGCGGGATTCGAATGGGATGAGCAGTTCTTC

J gene: TRBJ2-7
V gene: TRBV7-6
D gene: TRBD1
clone size: .
CDR3 protein: CASSLEGTGIYDEQYF
CDR3 DNA: TGTGCCAGCAGCTTAGAGGGGACAGGGATCTACGACGAGCAGTACTTC

J gene: TRBJ2-1
V gene: TRBV27
D gene: TRBD2
clone size: .
CDR3 protein: CASSLLTTSGANNEQFF
CDR3 DNA: TGTGCCAGCAGTTTACTGACAACTAGCGGGGCGAACAATGAGCAGTTCTTC

J gene: TRBJ2-4
V gene: TRBV14
D gene: TRBD2
clone size: .
CDR3 protein: CASSQDYLAAGGGKNIQYF
CDR3 DNA: TGTGCCAGCAGCCAAGATTATCTAGCGGCAGGTGGAGGCAAAAACATTCAGTACTTC

J gene: TRBJ2-7
V gene: TRBV7-6
D gene: TRBD2
clone size: .
CDR3 protein: CASSLAATSGRTAYEQYF
CDR3 DNA: TGTGCCAGCAGCTTAGCCGCGACTAGCGGGAGAACCGCCTACGAGCAGTACTTC

J gene: TRBJ2-1
V gene: TRBV10-3
D gene: TRBD2
clone size: .
CDR3 protein: CAIRNHLAGESYNEQFF
CDR3 DNA: TGTGCCATCAGGAACCACCTGGCGGGAGAATCCTACAATGAGCAGTTCTTC

J gene: TRBJ2-4
V gene: TRBV15
D gene: .
clone size: .
CDR3 protein: CATSRGEGVGKNIQYF
CDR3 DNA: TGTGCCACCAGCAGAGGCGAGGGTGTTGGCAAAAACATTCAGTACTTC

J gene: TRBJ2-7
V gene: TRBV28
D gene: .
clone size: .
CDR3 protein: CASSSISTNPIYEQYF
CDR3 DNA: TGTGCCAGCAGTTCTATTAGTACCAATCCTATCTACGAGCAGTACTTC

J gene: TRBJ2-1
V gene: TRBV18
D gene: TRBD2
clone size: .
CDR3 protein: CASSPGAGALYNEQFF
CDR3 DNA: TGTGCCAGCTCACCAGGGGCGGGAGCCCTCTACAATGAGCAGTTCTTC

J gene: TRBJ1-2
V gene: TRBV9
D gene: TRBD1
clone size: once
CDR3 protein: CASSAPGTGIAYGYTF
CDR3 DNA: TGTGCCAGCAGCGCCCCCGGGACAGGGATCGCCTATGGCTACACCTTC

J gene: TRBJ2-3
V gene: TRBV5-1
D gene: .
clone size: .
CDR3 protein: CASTSSRGSSTDTQYF
CDR3 DNA: TGCGCCAGCACCTCCTCTCGGGGTTCTAGCACAGATACGCAGTATTTT

J gene: TRBJ2-2
V gene: TRBV19
D gene: .
clone size: .
CDR3 protein: CASSGAATGELFF
CDR3 DNA: TGTGCCAGTTCAGGGGCTGCCACCGGGGAGCTGTTTTTT

J gene: TRBJ2-5
V gene: TRBV11-2
D gene: .
clone size: .
CDR3 protein: CASSLVAGYQETQYF
CDR3 DNA: TGTGCCAGCAGCTTAGTAGCAGGCTACCAAGAGACCCAGTACTTC

J gene: TRBJ2-1
V gene: TRBV7-2
D gene: TRBD2
clone size: .
CDR3 protein: CASSWTSGSYNEQFF
CDR3 DNA: TGTGCCAGCAGCTGGACTAGCGGGAGTTACAATGAGCAGTTCTTC

J gene: TRBJ2-1
V gene: TRBV6-5
D gene: .
clone size: .
CDR3 protein: CASGLRDGSYNEQFF
CDR3 DNA: TGTGCCAGCGGCCTTCGCGACGGCTCCTACAATGAGCAGTTCTTC

J gene: TRBJ1-1
V gene: TRBV19
D gene: .
clone size: .
CDR3 protein: CASQPGIGVSGEAFF
CDR3 DNA: TGTGCCAGCCAACCGGGAATAGGGGTATCTGGGGAAGCTTTCTTT

J gene: TRBJ2-3
V gene: TRBV27
D gene: .
clone size: .
CDR3 protein: CASTNGLGPQGVADTQYF
CDR3 DNA: TGTGCCAGCACCAATGGCCTAGGCCCCCAGGGTGTTGCAGATACGCAGTATTTT

J gene: TRBJ2-1
V gene: TRBV4-3
D gene: TRBD1
clone size: .
CDR3 protein: CASSQARTGGDEQFF
CDR3 DNA: TGCGCCAGCAGCCAAGCCCGGACAGGGGGGGACGAGCAGTTCTTC

J gene: TRBJ2-7
V gene: TRBV6-1
D gene: .
clone size: .
CDR3 protein: CASSEEIFALGMTYEQYF
CDR3 DNA: TGTGCCAGCAGTGAAGAGATTTTTGCCCTAGGGATGACCTACGAGCAGTACTTC

J gene: TRBJ2-5
V gene: TRBV9
D gene: TRBD1
clone size: .
CDR3 protein: CASSMTGTVPWETQYF
CDR3 DNA: TGTGCCAGCAGCATGACCGGGACAGTGCCCTGGGAGACCCAGTACTTC

J gene: TRBJ2-7
V gene: TRBV4-3
D gene: TRBD1
clone size: .
CDR3 protein: CASSQELGTGGSYEQYF
CDR3 DNA: TGCGCCAGCAGCCAAGAGCTTGGGACAGGCGGCTCCTACGAGCAGTACTTC

J gene: TRBJ2-1
V gene: TRBV27
D gene: TRBD2
clone size: .
CDR3 protein: CASSLGLGLVEQFF
CDR3 DNA: TGTGCCAGCAGTCTGGGACTAGGATTAGTTGAGCAGTTCTTC

J gene: TRBJ1-2
V gene: TRBV25-1
D gene: .
clone size: .
CDR3 protein: CASSEWSNYGYTF
CDR3 DNA: TGTGCCAGCAGTGAATGGTCCAACTATGGCTACACCTTC

J gene: TRBJ2-5
V gene: TRBV5-8
D gene: .
clone size: .
CDR3 protein: CASSLSRRPLKQETQYF
CDR3 DNA: TGTGCCAGCAGCTTGTCCCGCCGACCGCTGAAACAAGAGACCCAGTACTTC

J gene: TRBJ2-5
V gene: TRBV7-9
D gene: .
clone size: .
CDR3 protein: CASSRRTAGQETQYF
CDR3 DNA: TGTGCCAGCAGCCGCAGGACAGCAGGCCAAGAGACCCAGTACTTC

J gene: TRBJ2-3
V gene: TRBV15
D gene: .
clone size: once
CDR3 protein: CATRDSTDTQYF
CDR3 DNA: TGTGCCACCCGGGACAGCACAGATACGCAGTATTTT

J gene: TRBJ2-2
V gene: TRBV19
D gene: .
clone size: once
CDR3 protein: CASTASNAGELFF
CDR3 DNA: TGTGCCAGTACGGCAAGTAACGCCGGGGAGCTGTTTTTT

J gene: TRBJ1-1
V gene: TRBV28
D gene: .
clone size: .
CDR3 protein: CASSFWGSAEAFF
CDR3 DNA: TGTGCCAGCAGTTTCTGGGGGAGCGCTGAAGCTTTCTTT

J gene: TRBJ2-3
V gene: TRBV7-8
D gene: TRBD2
clone size: once
CDR3 protein: CASSLRLAGDLISTDTQYF
CDR3 DNA: TGTGCCAGCAGCTTACGACTAGCGGGGGACCTAATTAGCACAGATACGCAGTATTTT

J gene: TRBJ2-5
V gene: TRBV2
D gene: .
clone size: once
CDR3 protein: CASSLKLREIGETQYF
CDR3 DNA: TGTGCCAGCAGTCTAAAGCTAAGGGAAATTGGAGAGACCCAGTACTTC

J gene: TRBJ2-3
V gene: TRBV2
D gene: .
clone size: .
CDR3 protein: CASSEDGTDTQYF
CDR3 DNA: TGTGCCAGCAGTGAAGACGGCACAGATACGCAGTATTTT

J gene: TRBJ2-3
V gene: TRBV7-9
D gene: .
clone size: once
CDR3 protein: CASRSESKAQYF
CDR3 DNA: TGTGCCAGCAGGAGTGAGTCTAAAGCGCAGTATTTT

J gene: TRBJ2-2
V gene: TRBV9
D gene: .
clone size: .
CDR3 protein: CASSVAKDQMNTGELFF
CDR3 DNA: TGTGCCAGCAGCGTAGCCAAGGACCAGATGAACACCGGGGAGCTGTTTTTT

J gene: TRBJ1-1
V gene: TRBV4-1
D gene: .
clone size: .
CDR3 protein: CASSLGQYNMNTEAFF
CDR3 DNA: TGCGCCAGCAGCCTCGGACAGTATAACATGAACACTGAAGCTTTCTTT

J gene: TRBJ2-7
V gene: TRBV5-1
D gene: .
clone size: once
CDR3 protein: CASSLETSFTEQYF
CDR3 DNA: TGCGCCAGCAGCCTAGAGACTAGTTTCACCGAGCAGTACTTC

J gene: TRBJ1-2
V gene: TRBV27
D gene: TRBD1
clone size: .
CDR3 protein: CASSSNTGGAGYGYTF
CDR3 DNA: TGTGCCAGCAGTTCAAATACAGGGGGCGCTGGCTATGGCTACACCTTC

J gene: TRBJ1-4
V gene: TRBV27
D gene: .
clone size: .
CDR3 protein: CASSLTNEKLFF
CDR3 DNA: TGTGCCAGCAGTTTAACTAATGAAAAACTGTTTTTT

J gene: TRBJ1-3
V gene: TRBV29-1
D gene: TRBD1
clone size: .
CDR3 protein: CSVASQKLTGGEFSGNTIYF
CDR3 DNA: TGCAGCGTTGCCTCCCAAAAACTAACAGGGGGAGAATTCTCTGGAAACACCATATATTTT

J gene: TRBJ2-3
V gene: TRBV11-2
D gene: .
clone size: .
CDR3 protein: CASSFEEDTQYF
CDR3 DNA: TGTGCCAGCAGCTTCGAGGAAGATACGCAGTATTTT

J gene: TRBJ2-1
V gene: TRBV27
D gene: TRBD2
clone size: .
CDR3 protein: CASSLSWAGGLNEQFF
CDR3 DNA: TGTGCCAGCAGTTTATCCTGGGCGGGAGGGCTTAATGAGCAGTTCTTC

J gene: TRBJ2-7
V gene: TRBV5-1
D gene: .
clone size: .
CDR3 protein: CASSSTYEQYF
CDR3 DNA: TGCGCCAGCAGCTCTACCTACGAGCAGTACTTC

J gene: TRBJ1-1
V gene: TRBV11-2
D gene: .
clone size: once
CDR3 protein: CASSLFKADITAMNTEAFF
CDR3 DNA: TGTGCCAGCAGCTTATTCAAAGCGGACATCACCGCTATGAACACTGAAGCTTTCTTT

J gene: TRBJ2-5
V gene: TRBV20-1
D gene: TRBD2
clone size: .
CDR3 protein: CSASGGGRFYF
CDR3 DNA: TGCAGTGCTAGCGGTGGCGGGAGATTCTACTTC

J gene: TRBJ2-7
V gene: TRBV27
D gene: .
clone size: .
CDR3 protein: CASSLLNTYEQYF
CDR3 DNA: TGTGCCAGCAGTTTACTAAACACCTACGAGCAGTACTTC